The T cell receptor (beta chain) described here comes from a study of T cells after yellow fever vaccination. A few counts support this clonotype. Looked up from germline, CDR1 is LGHNA and CDR2 is YNFKEQ. The CDR3 has 17 amino acids. V dropped 0 bases and J dropped 3; count of bases not matched to a gene: 10. 5'RACE template switching added a universal primer site and UMIs to TCR cDNA. TCRdb reanalysed the 5' RACE reads using MiXCR and keeps one entry per CDR3 protein. The sample has about 330,000 distinct CDR3 sequences, 4.1% seen once. The chain couples TRBV4-2 to TRBJ2-5; 7 bases fit TRBD2. The sequenced sample was PBMCs, obtained 5 days after the yellow fever booster vaccination. The origin of this receptor is a young man who received the YFV17D yellow fever vaccine. The CDR3 loop reads CASSQDRFAGEEETQYF. CDR3 nucleotide sequence: TGTGCCAGCAGCCAAGATCGTTTTGCGGGGGAAGAAGAGACCCAGTACTTC.